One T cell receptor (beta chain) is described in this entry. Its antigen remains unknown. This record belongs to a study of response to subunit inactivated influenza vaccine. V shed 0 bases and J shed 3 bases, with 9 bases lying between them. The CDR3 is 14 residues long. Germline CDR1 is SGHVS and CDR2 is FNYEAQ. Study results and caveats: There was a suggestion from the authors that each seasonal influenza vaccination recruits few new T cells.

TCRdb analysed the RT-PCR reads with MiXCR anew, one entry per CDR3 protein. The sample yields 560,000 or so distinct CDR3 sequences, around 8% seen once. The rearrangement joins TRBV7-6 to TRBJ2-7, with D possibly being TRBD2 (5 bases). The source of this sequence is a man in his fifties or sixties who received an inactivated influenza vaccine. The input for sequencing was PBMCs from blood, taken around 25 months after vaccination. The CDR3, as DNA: TGTGCCAGCAGCTTAGCGACGAGGGACTACGAGCAGTACTTC. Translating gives CASSLATRDYEQYF.